This TCR beta chain was observed in a study of blood T cells in healthy people across ages (dated by TCRdb to the mid-2010s). At the level of the whole study: In model experiments, template switching captured about one uniquely barcoded TCR beta cDNA molecule for every two T cells. The study measured age-related changes in TCR beta repertoire diversity using deep sequencing normalized with unique cDNA molecular identifiers. Donors were grouped into four age groups: young (average roughly 17 years), middle-aged (about 40), aged (62) and long-lived (roughly 80). To avoid experimental bias, donors of different ages were randomly spread across the sequencing lanes. For two donors (one aged 18 to 29 and one aged 80 or older), the study analyzed two additional independent replicas of 1 million unique cDNA reads from the same blood draw. Overall results and qualifications from the work: Compared with the aged group, more naive CD4+ T cells, fewer expanded clones and increased TCR diversity were shown by the long-lived group, suggesting age selection. Bulk unsorted PBMC profiling prevented conclusive comparison of naive and antigen-experienced compartments. Observed TCR beta diversity correlated strongly with the percentage of naive T cells measured by flow cytometry. As age increased, observed TCR beta diversity per million T cells dropped in a roughly linear way, and a significant reduction was already evident by age 40. Because donor CMV infection status was unknown, age-related changes in expanded clonotypes were potentially confounded. Total diversity estimates from one million sequenced T cells were considered lower bounds and underestimates.

V loses 6 bases at its end and J loses 3 bases; junction bases beyond the gene matches: 8. The CDR3 contains 15 residues, cysteine and phenylalanine counted. The retained sequence is limited to the CDR3, 45 bases, with the frame set at the first base. CDR1 SGHRS and CDR2 YFSETQ are derived from the germline V gene. The receptor library was made with 5' RACE. TCRdb shows the sequencer as Illumina HiSeq 2500. A second PCR of roughly 6 to 12 cycles was run with a J-beta primer mix and a sample-barcoded 5' primer. A template-switch 5' adaptor carrying 12 random nucleotides introduced a unique molecular identifier onto each TCR beta cDNA molecule. Each sample yielded at least 3 million CDR3-containing paired-end reads. The Mint cDNA synthesis kit, primed by a TRBC-specific oligonucleotide, was used to synthesize first-strand cDNA from all RNA. Following uracil-DNA glycosylase treatment, all cDNA underwent a first 18-cycle PCR with the universal primers M1SS and BC2_uni_R. In the source study's methods: Each sample was normalized by randomly selecting 1 million high-quality reads, each carrying a distinct molecular identifier. Reads sharing molecular identifiers were discarded rather than binned into consensus sequences. CDR3 identification, clonotype clustering and error correction used MiTCR with a Q25 quality threshold and the strictest error-elimination algorithm. A nonparametric unseen species model using Euler transformation provided a lower-bound estimate of total TCR beta diversity. The raw public data were reprocessed by TCRdb itself: fastp quality trimming at Q25, MiXCR clonotype calling, in-frame beta chains only. Identical CDR3 protein sequences are pooled into one entry, listed with their most common genes and DNA. The V and J calls shown here were made by TCRdb, not taken from the authors' results. This sample has 650,000 to 800,000 distinct CDR3 sequences in its table, and under 45% of those were observed once. About 21% of the sample goes to the ten largest clones.

Systemically healthy Caucasian individuals from Russia, some 40 in total and aged roughly 6 to 100 years, were included as donors. Ten milliliters of peripheral blood were drawn from each donor into EDTA-treated Vacutainer tubes. Ficoll-Paque density-gradient centrifugation was used to isolate PBMCs, with at least 7 million per sample. Trizol reagent was used to extract total RNA from PBMCs, with at least 6 micrograms per sample. Naive CD45RAhigh/CD27high T cell percentages were measured by flow cytometry on a PBMC aliquot from every donor. This clonotype was counted only a few times. The specificity of this receptor is unknown. Per-nucleotide qualities are absent, and no much larger clonotype sits a single base away.

Recombination linked TRBV5-1 to TRBJ2-3; a stretch of 9 junction bases matches TRBD2. Sequenced material: blood. The clonotype comes from a man in his sixties in good health. The nucleotide sequence reads TGCGCCAGCAAGTTAGCGGGGGATAGTACAGATACGCAGTATTTT. This sequence encodes CASKLAGDSTDTQYF. The CDR3 plus the reference TRBV5-1 and TRBJ2-3 genes for the other parts give the full variable domain: KAGVTQTPRYLIKTRGQQVTLSCSPISGHRSVSWYQQTPGQGLQFLFEYFSETQRNKGNFPGRFSGRQFSNSRSEMNVSTLELGDSALYLCASKLAGDSTDTQYFGPGTRLTVL.